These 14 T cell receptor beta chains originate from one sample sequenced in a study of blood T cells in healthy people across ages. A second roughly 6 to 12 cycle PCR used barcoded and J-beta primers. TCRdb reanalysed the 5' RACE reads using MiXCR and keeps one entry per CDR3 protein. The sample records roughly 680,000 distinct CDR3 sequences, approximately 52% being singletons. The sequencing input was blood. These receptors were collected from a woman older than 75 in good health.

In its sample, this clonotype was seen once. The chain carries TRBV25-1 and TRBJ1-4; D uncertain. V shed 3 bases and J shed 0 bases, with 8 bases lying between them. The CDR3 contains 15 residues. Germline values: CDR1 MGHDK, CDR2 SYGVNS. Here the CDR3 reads CASSELQATNEKLFF. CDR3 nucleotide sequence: TGTGCCAGCAGTGAGCTTCAGGCAACTAATGAAAAACTGTTTTTT.

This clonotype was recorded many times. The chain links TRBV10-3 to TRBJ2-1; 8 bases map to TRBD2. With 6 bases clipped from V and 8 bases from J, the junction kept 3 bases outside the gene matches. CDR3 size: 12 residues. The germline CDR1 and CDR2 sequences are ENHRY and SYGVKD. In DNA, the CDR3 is TGTGCCATCAGCAGTAGCGGGGATGAGCAGTTCTTC. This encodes CAISSSGDEQFF.

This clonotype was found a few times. The CDR3 sequence: CASSLTEMNTEAFF. The CDR3 bases are TGTGCCAGCAGTTTAACAGAGATGAACACTGAAGCTTTCTTT. The chain combines TRBV27 with TRBJ1-1; D uncertain. CDR1 and CDR2 from the germline V gene are MNHEY and SMNVEV (reference sequence). The CDR3 runs to 14 residues. V was pared by 2 bases and J by 0 bases, with 7 bases between.

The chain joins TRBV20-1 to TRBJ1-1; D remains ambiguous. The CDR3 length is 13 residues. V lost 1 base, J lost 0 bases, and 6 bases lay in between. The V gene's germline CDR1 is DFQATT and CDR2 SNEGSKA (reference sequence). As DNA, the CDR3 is TGCAGTGCTAGAGTGGACGTGAACACTGAAGCTTTCTTT. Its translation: CSARVDVNTEAFF.

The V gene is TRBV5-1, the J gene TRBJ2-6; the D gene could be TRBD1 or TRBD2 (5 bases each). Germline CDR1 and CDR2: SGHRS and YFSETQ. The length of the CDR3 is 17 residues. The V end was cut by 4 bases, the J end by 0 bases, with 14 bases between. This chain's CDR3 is CASSRTTRDSGANVLTF. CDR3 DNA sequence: TGCGCCAGCAGCCGGACAACTAGGGACTCTGGGGCCAACGTCCTGACTTTC.

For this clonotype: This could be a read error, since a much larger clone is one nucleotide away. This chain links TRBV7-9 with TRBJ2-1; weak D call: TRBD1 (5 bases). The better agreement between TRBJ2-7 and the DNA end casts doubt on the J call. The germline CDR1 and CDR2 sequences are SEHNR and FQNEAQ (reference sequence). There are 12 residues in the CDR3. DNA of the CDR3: TGTGCCAGCAGCTTGACAGACAATGAGCAGTACTTC. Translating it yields CASSLTDNEQYF.

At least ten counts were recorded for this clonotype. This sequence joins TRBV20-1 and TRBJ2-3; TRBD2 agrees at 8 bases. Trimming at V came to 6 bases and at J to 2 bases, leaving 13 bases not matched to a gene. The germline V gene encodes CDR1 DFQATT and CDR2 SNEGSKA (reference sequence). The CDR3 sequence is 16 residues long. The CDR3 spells CSADGSRGGDTDTQYF. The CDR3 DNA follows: TGCAGTGCCGACGGCTCTCGGGGGGGGGACACAGATACGCAGTATTTT.

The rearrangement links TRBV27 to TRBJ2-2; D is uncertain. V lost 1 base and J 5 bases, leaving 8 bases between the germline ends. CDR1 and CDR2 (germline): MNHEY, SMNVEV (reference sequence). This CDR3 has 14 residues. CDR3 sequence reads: CASSLLQSTGELFF. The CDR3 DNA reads TGTGCCAGCAGTTTATTACAGAGTACCGGGGAGCTGTTTTTT.

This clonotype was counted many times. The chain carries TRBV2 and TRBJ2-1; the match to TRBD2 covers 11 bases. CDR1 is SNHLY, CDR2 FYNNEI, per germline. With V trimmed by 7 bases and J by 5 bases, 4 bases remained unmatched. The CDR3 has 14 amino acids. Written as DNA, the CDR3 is TGTGCCAGCATGAAGACTAGCGGGGACAATGAGCAGTTCTTC. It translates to CASMKTSGDNEQFF.

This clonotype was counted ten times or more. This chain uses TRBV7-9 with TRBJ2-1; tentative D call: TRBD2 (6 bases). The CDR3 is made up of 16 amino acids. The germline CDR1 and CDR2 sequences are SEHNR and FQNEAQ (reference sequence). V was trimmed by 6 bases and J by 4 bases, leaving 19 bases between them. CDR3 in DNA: TGTGCCAGCAGACCCTCGGGGCTAGCGTTTTACAATGAGCAGTTCTTC. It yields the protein CASRPSGLAFYNEQFF.

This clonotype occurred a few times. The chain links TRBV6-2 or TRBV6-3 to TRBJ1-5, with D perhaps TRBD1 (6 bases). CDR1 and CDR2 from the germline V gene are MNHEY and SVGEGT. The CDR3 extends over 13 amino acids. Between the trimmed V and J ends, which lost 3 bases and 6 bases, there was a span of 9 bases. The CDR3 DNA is TGTGCCAGCAGTTATCAGGGGAGTCAGCCCCAGCATTTT. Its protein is CASSYQGSQPQHF.

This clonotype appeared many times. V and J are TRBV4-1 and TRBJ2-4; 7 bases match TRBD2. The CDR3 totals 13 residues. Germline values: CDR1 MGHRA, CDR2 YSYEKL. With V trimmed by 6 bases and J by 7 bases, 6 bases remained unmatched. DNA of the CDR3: TGCGCCAGCAGTCTCGGGGAGGGGAACATTCAGTACTTC. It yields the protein CASSLGEGNIQYF.

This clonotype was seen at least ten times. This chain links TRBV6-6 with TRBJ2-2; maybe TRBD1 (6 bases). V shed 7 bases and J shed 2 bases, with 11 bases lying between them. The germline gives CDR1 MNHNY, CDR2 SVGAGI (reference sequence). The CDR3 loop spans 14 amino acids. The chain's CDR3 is CASIRTVNTGELFF. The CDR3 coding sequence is TGTGCCAGCATTAGGACAGTTAACACCGGGGAGCTGTTTTTT.

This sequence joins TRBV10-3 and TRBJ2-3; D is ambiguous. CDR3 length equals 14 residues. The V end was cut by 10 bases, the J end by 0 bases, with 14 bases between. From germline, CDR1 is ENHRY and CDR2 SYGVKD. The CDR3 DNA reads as TGTGCCACAGCGACACAGACTAGCACAGATACGCAGTATTTT. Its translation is CATATQTSTDTQYF.